This is a list of T cell receptor beta chains from one sample in a study of blood T cell repertoires in COVID-19. Measured with immunoSEQ multiplex PCR; TCRdb has only the in-frame clones, and not every one. The sample gives about 120,000 clones, 87% of which show up once; 7% to 9% is in the top ten. The sample comprised peripheral blood. The receptor source for this set is a human donor in a cohort sampled during active COVID-19. CDR3s include the opening cysteine and the closing phenylalanine or tryptophan. A D gene is named only where the DNA matches it firmly. The size entry is marked missing in some rows and otherwise reads once, few, many or a size class.

d_gene	v_gene	j_gene	abundance	CDR3aa	CDR3nt
TRBD1	TRBV6-5	TRBJ2-7	-	CASTSWTGEPREQYF	TGTGCCAGCACAAGTTGGACAGGAGAGCCACGGGAGCAGTACTTC
TRBD1	TRBV7-6	TRBJ1-6	-	CASSSRTGVGNSPLHF	TGTGCCAGCAGCTCACGGACAGGGGTCGGGAATTCACCCCTCCACTTT
TRBD2	TRBV2	TRBJ2-7	-	CASSELRGTTSSGEQYF	TGTGCCAGCAGTGAGCTGCGAGGGACTACCTCCTCTGGAGAGCAGTACTTC
-	TRBV5-5	TRBJ2-7	-	CASSSLDSLPYEQYF	TGTGCCAGCAGCTCCTTAGACAGCCTCCCCTACGAGCAGTACTTC
-	TRBV19	TRBJ2-3	few	CASSIETLSWTDTQYF	TGTGCCAGTAGTATTGAGACTCTCTCCTGGACAGATACGCAGTATTTT
-	TRBV7-9	TRBJ2-1	few	CASSWSRNEQFF	TGTGCCAGCAGCTGGAGTCGGAATGAGCAGTTCTTC
-	TRBV5-6	TRBJ2-3	-	CASSLGQGSTDTQYF	TGTGCCAGCAGCTTGGGGCAGGGGAGCACAGATACGCAGTATTTT
TRBD1	TRBV5-1	TRBJ2-4	-	CASSSGQGGVKAKNIQYF	TGCGCCAGCAGCTCGGGACAGGGAGGGGTAAAGGCCAAAAACATTCAGTACTTC
TRBD2	TRBV4-2	TRBJ2-2	-	CASSREGPRAGELFF	TGTGCCAGCAGCCGGGAGGGGCCGAGGGCCGGGGAGCTGTTTTTT
-	TRBV6-5	TRBJ2-1	once	CASRRGLISEQFF	TGTGCCAGCAGAAGGGGACTCATATCTGAGCAGTTCTTC
-	TRBV11-2	TRBJ2-1	-	CASSLDPSGSYNEQFF	TGTGCCAGCAGCTTAGACCCGAGCGGCTCCTACAATGAGCAGTTCTTC
-	TRBV10-3	TRBJ1-1	-	CAISDGHSWPPEAFF	TGTGCCATCAGTGATGGACATAGTTGGCCCCCTGAAGCTTTCTTT
TRBD2	TRBV12-5	TRBJ2-7	-	CASGREAGGYEQYF	TGTGCTAGTGGCCGCGAGGCGGGGGGCTACGAGCAGTACTTC
-	TRBV10-3	TRBJ1-5	-	CAISESVGNNQPQHF	TGTGCCATCAGTGAGTCGGTGGGCAACAATCAGCCCCAGCATTTT
TRBD1	TRBV7-9	TRBJ1-1	-	CASRTGGYTEAFF	TGTGCCAGCAGGACAGGGGGGTACACTGAAGCTTTCTTT
-	TRBV6-5	TRBJ2-2	-	CASSRTGELFF	TGTGCCAGCAGTCGGACCGGGGAGCTGTTTTTT
-	TRBV12-3/TRBV12-4	TRBJ2-1	few	CASARRAGEQFF	TGTGCCAGCGCAAGGCGGGCAGGAGAGCAGTTCTTC
TRBD2	TRBV7-7	TRBJ2-5	-	CASSLLAGGQETQYF	TGTGCTAGCAGCTTACTAGCGGGGGGCCAGGAGACCCAGTACTTC
TRBD2	TRBV3-1/TRBV3-2	TRBJ2-5	-	CASSHIHRDYRETQYF	TGTGCCAGCAGCCATATTCACCGGGACTACCGAGAGACCCAGTACTTC
TRBD1	TRBV27	TRBJ1-2	once	CASSFGQGRGNQDSYTF	TGTGCCAGCAGTTTTGGACAGGGAAGAGGTAATCAGGATAGCTACACCTTC
TRBD1	TRBV28	TRBJ1-1	-	CASSSWTGRMNTEAFF	TGTGCCAGCAGTTCCTGGACAGGCCGCATGAACACTGAAGCTTTCTTT
TRBD2	TRBV19	TRBJ2-1	-	CASSPLAGAVDNEQFF	TGTGCCAGTAGCCCTTTAGCGGGAGCGGTCGACAATGAGCAGTTCTTC
TRBD1	TRBV19	TRBJ1-2	-	CASNTGAGYGYTF	TGTGCCAGTAATACAGGGGCCGGCTATGGCTACACCTTC
-	TRBV6-5	TRBJ2-2	-	CASSFFQANTGELFF	TGTGCCAGCAGCTTCTTCCAGGCGAACACCGGGGAGCTGTTTTTT
TRBD1	TRBV19	TRBJ1-1	-	CASRLGTASLNTEAFF	TGTGCCAGCCGTCTCGGGACAGCCTCTTTGAACACTGAAGCTTTCTTT
TRBD1	TRBV5-8	TRBJ2-3	-	CASIGVGQAPTDTQYF	TGTGCCAGCATCGGGGTAGGACAGGCACCCACAGATACGCAGTATTTT